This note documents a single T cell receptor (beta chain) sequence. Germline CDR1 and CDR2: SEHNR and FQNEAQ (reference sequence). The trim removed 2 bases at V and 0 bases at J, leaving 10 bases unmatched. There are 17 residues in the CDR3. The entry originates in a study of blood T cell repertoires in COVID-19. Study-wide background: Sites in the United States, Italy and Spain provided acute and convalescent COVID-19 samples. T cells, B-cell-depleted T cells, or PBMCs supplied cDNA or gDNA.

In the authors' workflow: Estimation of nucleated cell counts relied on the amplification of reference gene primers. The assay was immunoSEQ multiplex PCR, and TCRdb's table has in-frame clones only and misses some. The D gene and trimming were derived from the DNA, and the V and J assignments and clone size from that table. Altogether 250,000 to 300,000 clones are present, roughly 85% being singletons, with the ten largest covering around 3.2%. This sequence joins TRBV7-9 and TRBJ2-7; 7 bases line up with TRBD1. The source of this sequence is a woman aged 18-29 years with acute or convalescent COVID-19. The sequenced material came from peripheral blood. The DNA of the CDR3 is TGTGCCAGCAGCTTACTCAGCCGGGACAGAGTCTCCTACGAGCAGTACTTC. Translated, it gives CASSLLSRDRVSYEQYF. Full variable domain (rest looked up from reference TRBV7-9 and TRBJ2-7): DTGVSQNPRHKITKRGQNVTFRCDPISEHNRLYWYRQTLGQGPEFLTYFQNEAQLEKSRLLSDRFSAERPKGSFSTLEIQRTEQGDSAMYLCASSLLSRDRVSYEQYFGPGTRLTVT.